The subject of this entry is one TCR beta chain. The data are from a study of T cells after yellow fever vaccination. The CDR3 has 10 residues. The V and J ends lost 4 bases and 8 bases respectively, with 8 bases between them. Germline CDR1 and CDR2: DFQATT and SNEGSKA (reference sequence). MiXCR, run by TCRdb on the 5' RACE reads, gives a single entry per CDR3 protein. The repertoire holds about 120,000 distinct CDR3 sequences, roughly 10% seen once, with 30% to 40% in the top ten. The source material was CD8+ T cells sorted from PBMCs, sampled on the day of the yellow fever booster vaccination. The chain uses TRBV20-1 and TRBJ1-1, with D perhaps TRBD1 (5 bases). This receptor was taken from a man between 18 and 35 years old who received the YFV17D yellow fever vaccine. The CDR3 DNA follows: TGCAGTGCTACCGGACAAGAAGCTTTCTTT. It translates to CSATGQEAFF.